These 21 T cell receptor beta chains came from one sample sequenced in a study of blood T cell repertoires in COVID-19. The repertoire was sequenced with immunoSEQ multiplex PCR; TCRdb's copy has only in-frame clones and lacks some. The profile shows some 300,000 clones, nearly 90% of them singletons. Sequenced material: peripheral blood. The receptors were gathered from a woman in her forties with COVID-19, enrolled during active disease.

The chain uses TRBV27 and TRBJ2-4, with a tentative D call TRBD2 (6 bases). Germline-derived CDR1 and CDR2 are MNHEY and SMNVEV (reference sequence). V lost 2 bases, J lost 0 bases, and 8 bases lay in between. The CDR3 is made up of 15 amino acids. This chain's CDR3 is CASSLRRVAKNIQYF. The CDR3 DNA is TGTGCCAGCAGTTTAAGGAGGGTAGCCAAAAACATTCAGTACTTC.

The J gene is TRBJ2-3, the V gene TRBV28, with 7 bases fitting TRBD2. This CDR3 comprises 15 residues. The V segment lost 7 bases and the J segment 0 bases; nucleotides outside the gene matches: 7. CDR1 and CDR2 from the germline V gene are MDHEN and SYDVKM. For the CDR3, the DNA is TGTGCCAGCAACCAAGCGGGGATTAGCACAGATACGCAGTATTTT. The encoded protein is CASNQAGISTDTQYF.

CDR3 DNA sequence: TGTGCCAGCACCGATCCTGGACAGTATACACCCCTCCACTTT. It yields the protein CASTDPGQYTPLHF. The chain carries TRBV27 and TRBJ1-6, with TRBD1 as a possible D gene (6 bases). Trimming shortened V by 7 bases and J by 11 bases, and 18 bases separated the two germline ends. The germline V gene has CDR1 MNHEY and CDR2 SMNVEV (reference sequence). The CDR3 extends over 14 amino acids.

This clone was detected a few times. V and J are TRBV5-1 and TRBJ2-7; D is perhaps TRBD1 (5 bases). CDR1 and CDR2 from the germline V gene are SGHRS and YFSETQ. CDR3 length equals 13 residues. V dropped 7 bases and J dropped 3 bases, with 14 bases sitting between them. Here the CDR3 DNA reads TGCGCCAGCGGAGAACAGGCAGACTACGAGCAGTACTTC. This codes for CASGEQADYEQYF.

The chain combines TRBV28 with TRBJ1-3, with D perhaps TRBD1 (6 bases). The CDR3 is 15 residues long. Germline lookup yields CDR1 MDHEN and CDR2 SYDVKM. With 7 bases removed from V and 2 bases from J, the gap between germline ends came to 15 bases. CDR3 DNA: TGTGCCAGCACTCTCATCCAGGGGACTGGAAACACCATATATTTT. This sequence encodes CASTLIQGTGNTIYF.

The V gene is TRBV19, the J gene TRBJ1-5; the D gene is possibly TRBD1 (6 bases). Looked up from germline, CDR1 is LNHDA and CDR2 is SQIVND (reference sequence). This CDR3 has 15 residues. The V and J ends lost 0 bases and 3 bases respectively, with 9 bases between them. Here the CDR3 DNA reads TGTGCCAGTAGTATAGATGGACAGTTCAATCAGCCCCAGCATTTT. This codes for CASSIDGQFNQPQHF.

The chain is built from TRBV5-1 and TRBJ1-1; 7 nucleotides line up with TRBD1. The CDR3 runs 14 residues. CDR1 is SGHRS, CDR2 YFSETQ, per germline. Unmatched junction bases numbered 8, after V lost 3 bases and J lost 6 bases. CDR3 sequence: CASSSDREISEAFF. The CDR3 nucleotides read TGCGCCAGCAGCTCCGACAGGGAAATCTCTGAAGCTTTCTTT.

V usage is TRBV9 and J usage is TRBJ1-6; 8 nucleotides line up with TRBD1. CDR1 SGDLS and CDR2 YYNGEE come from the germline V gene. The CDR3 has 17 amino acids. Losses at the gene ends were 4 bases for V and 0 bases for J; bases not matched to a gene: 6. This CDR3 reads CASSNRDRSSYNSPLHF. The CDR3 nucleotides read TGTGCCAGCAGCAACCGGGACAGGAGCTCCTATAATTCACCCCTCCACTTT.

This chain uses TRBV5-5 with TRBJ1-5, with D unclear. Trimming stripped 3 bases from V and 0 bases from J, with 10 bases between. CDR1 and CDR2 from the germline V gene are SGHKS and YYEKEE (reference sequence). The CDR3 runs 15 residues. This CDR3 reads CASSYRDYSNQPQHF. DNA of the CDR3: TGTGCCAGCAGCTACCGAGACTATAGCAATCAGCCCCAGCATTTT.

This clone was counted a single time. This chain connects TRBV5-4 to TRBJ1-2; 8 bases align to TRBD1. The CDR3 loop spans 14 amino acids. The ends lost 3 bases at V and 7 bases at J; junction bases unmatched: 8. Germline V gene sequence: CDR1 SGHNT, CDR2 YYREEE (reference sequence). CDR3 in amino acids: CASSSGGATRGYTF. In DNA, the CDR3 is TGTGCCAGCAGCTCAGGGGGCGCGACACGTGGCTACACCTTC. Together with reference TRBV5-4 and TRBJ1-2, the CDR3 gives the full variable domain: ETGVTQSPTHLIKTRGQQVTLRCSSQSGHNTVSWYQQALGQGPQFIFQYYREEENGRGNFPPRFSGLQFPNYSSELNVNALELDDSALYLCASSSGGATRGYTFGSGTRLTVV.

This clone was detected a few times. J is TRBJ2-7 and V is TRBV18; a weak D match, TRBD1 (5 bases). This CDR3 contains 14 residues. Germline lookup yields CDR1 KGHSH and CDR2 LQKENI. V shed 3 bases and J shed 2 bases, with 11 bases lying between them. The CDR3 protein is CASSPDSPAYEQYF. The CDR3 DNA is TGTGCCAGCTCACCTGACAGCCCTGCCTACGAGCAGTACTTC.

This chain uses TRBV29-1 with TRBJ1-4, with D possibly TRBD1 on 6 matching bases. V lost 5 bases and J lost 6, with 7 bases in between. The CDR3 extends over 11 amino acids. The V gene's germline CDR1 is SQVTM and CDR2 ANQGSEA. CDR3 nucleotides: TGCAGCGTTAACAGGGATGAAAAACTGTTTTTT. This translates into CSVNRDEKLFF.

The V call is TRBV5-5, the J call TRBJ2-1; D perhaps matches TRBD2 (5 bases). The CDR3 consists of 14 residues. Germline CDR1 reads SGHKS; CDR2 reads YYEKEE (reference sequence). V dropped 0 bases and J dropped 6 bases, with 10 bases sitting between them. In DNA form, the CDR3 reads TGTGCCAGCAGCTTGGGGATCCGGGGCAATGAGCAGTTCTTC. Residues: CASSLGIRGNEQFF.

The genes are TRBV2 and TRBJ1-1; TRBD1 aligns across 7 bases. Germline values: CDR1 SNHLY, CDR2 FYNNEI. CDR3 length: 17 amino acids. This chain's CDR3 is CASLGVRGRLVNTEAFF. For the CDR3, the DNA is TGTGCGTCCTTAGGAGTGAGGGGGCGTTTGGTGAACACTGAAGCTTTCTTT.

The chain is built from TRBV25-1 and TRBJ2-1, with a tentative D call TRBD2 (7 bases). CDR3 size: 16 residues. Germline V lookup: CDR1 MGHDK, CDR2 SYGVNS. V was clipped by 4 bases and J by 1 base, with 14 bases between them. CDR3 coding DNA: TGTGCCAGCAGTGCCGTCGGGGGGACATCCTACAATGAGCAGTTCTTC. This encodes CASSAVGGTSYNEQFF.

The J gene is TRBJ1-1, the V gene TRBV5-5; a possible D gene is TRBD1 (6 bases). Trimming stripped 2 bases from V and 1 base from J, with 18 bases between. The CDR3 runs to 17 residues. Germline values: CDR1 SGHKS, CDR2 YYEKEE (reference sequence). CDR3 coding DNA: TGTGCCAGCAGCTTAACCACACCAGGGGATTGGAACACTGAAGCTTTCTTT. Amino acid sequence: CASSLTTPGDWNTEAFF.

The rearrangement uses TRBV19 and TRBJ1-1; tentatively, D is TRBD1 (6 bases). CDR1 and CDR2 (germline): LNHDA, SQIVND (reference sequence). The CDR3 covers 15 residues. V dropped 3 bases and J dropped 0 bases, with 11 bases sitting between them. The DNA for the CDR3 is TGTGCCAGTAGTATTCGGACAGCGGTGAACACTGAAGCTTTCTTT. Its protein product is CASSIRTAVNTEAFF.

This clone was seen just once. The genes are TRBV5-4 and TRBJ1-3; no reliable D call. This CDR3 has 15 residues. CDR1 is SGHNT and CDR2 is YYREEE in the germline V gene (reference sequence). V lost 4 bases and J 1 base, leaving 12 bases between the germline ends. The CDR3, as DNA: TGTGCCAGCAGCCCGCCGGGATTATCTGGAAACACCATATATTTT. This codes for CASSPPGLSGNTIYF.

The chain joins TRBV7-2 to TRBJ2-1, with a tentative D call TRBD1 (6 bases). The length of the CDR3 is 16 residues. The V end was cut by 2 bases, the J end by 1 base, with 12 bases between. Germline CDR1 and CDR2: SGHTA and FQGNSA. The DNA of the CDR3 is TGTGCCAGCAGCTTAAGGGGAACAGGGTCCTACAATGAGCAGTTCTTC. Residues: CASSLRGTGSYNEQFF.

This clone has only a few counts. This chain uses TRBV27 with TRBJ1-5; D call uncertain. Germline CDR1 MNHEY, CDR2 SMNVEV (reference sequence). The CDR3 runs 15 residues. The ends were cut back, 0 bases at V and 0 bases at J, with 6 bases in the middle. The CDR3 DNA is TGTGCCAGCAGTTTATCGTGGGCTAGCAATCAGCCCCAGCATTTT. Translated, it gives CASSLSWASNQPQHF.

This chain links TRBV2 with TRBJ2-3; tentatively, D is TRBD2 (5 bases). This CDR3 has 14 amino acids. The V end was cut by 2 bases, the J end by 6 bases, with 12 bases between. Germline CDR1 reads SNHLY; CDR2 reads FYNNEI. Here the CDR3 DNA reads TGTGCCAGCAGTGAAAGGACCTCGGGGGATACGCAGTATTTT. Translated: CASSERTSGDTQYF.